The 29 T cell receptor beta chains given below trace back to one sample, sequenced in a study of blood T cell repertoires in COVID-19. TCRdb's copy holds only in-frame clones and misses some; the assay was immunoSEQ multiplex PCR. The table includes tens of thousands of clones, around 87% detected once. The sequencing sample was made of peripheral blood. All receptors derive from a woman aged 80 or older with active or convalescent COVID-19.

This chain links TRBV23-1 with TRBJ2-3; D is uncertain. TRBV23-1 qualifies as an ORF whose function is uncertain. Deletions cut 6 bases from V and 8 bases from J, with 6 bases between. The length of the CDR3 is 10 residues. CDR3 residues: CASSPGTQYF. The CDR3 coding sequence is TGCGCCAGCAGCCCCGGTACGCAGTATTTT.

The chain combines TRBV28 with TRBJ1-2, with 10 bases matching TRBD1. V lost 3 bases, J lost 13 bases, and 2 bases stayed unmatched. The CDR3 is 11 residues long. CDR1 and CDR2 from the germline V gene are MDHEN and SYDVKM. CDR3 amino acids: CASSLGQGRTF. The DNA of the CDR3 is TGTGCCAGCAGTTTGGGACAGGGGCGCACCTTC.

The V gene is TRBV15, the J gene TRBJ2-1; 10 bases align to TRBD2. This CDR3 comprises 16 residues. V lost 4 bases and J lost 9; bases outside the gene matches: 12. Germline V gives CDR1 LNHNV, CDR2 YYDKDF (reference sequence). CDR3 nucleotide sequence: TGTGCCACCAGCAAACGACAGGGGCTAGCGGGAGCTGAGCAGTTCTTC. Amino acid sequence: CATSKRQGLAGAEQFF.

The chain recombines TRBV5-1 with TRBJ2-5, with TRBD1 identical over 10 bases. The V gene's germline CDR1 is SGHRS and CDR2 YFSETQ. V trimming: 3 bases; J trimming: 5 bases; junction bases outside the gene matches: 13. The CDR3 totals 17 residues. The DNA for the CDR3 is TGCGCCAGCAGCTCCGGGACAGGGGCCGGCCGGGAGGAGACCCAGTACTTC. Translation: CASSSGTGAGREETQYF.

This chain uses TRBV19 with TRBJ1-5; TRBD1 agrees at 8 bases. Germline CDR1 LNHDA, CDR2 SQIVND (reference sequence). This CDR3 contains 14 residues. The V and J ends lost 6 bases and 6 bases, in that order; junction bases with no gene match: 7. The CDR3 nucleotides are TGTGCCAGTAGCTTCAAACAGGGGGGTCAGCCCCAGCATTTT. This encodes CASSFKQGGQPQHF.

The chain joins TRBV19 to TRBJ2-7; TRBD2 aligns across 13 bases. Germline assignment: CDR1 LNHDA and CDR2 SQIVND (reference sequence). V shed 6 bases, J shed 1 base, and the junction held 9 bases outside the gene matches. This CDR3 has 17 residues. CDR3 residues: CASSPNLLAGGSYEQYF. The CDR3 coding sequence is TGTGCCAGTAGCCCCAACCTACTAGCGGGAGGGTCCTACGAGCAGTACTTC.

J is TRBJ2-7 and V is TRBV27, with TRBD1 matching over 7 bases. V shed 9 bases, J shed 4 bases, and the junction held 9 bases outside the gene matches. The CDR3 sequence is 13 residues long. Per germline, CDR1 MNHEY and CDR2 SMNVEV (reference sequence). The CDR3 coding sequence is TGTGCCAGTATGACAGGGCCTAAGTACGAGCAGTACTTC. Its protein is CASMTGPKYEQYF.

The CDR3 loop reads CASSVGGSSSYEQYF. CDR3 coding DNA: TGTGCCAGCAGCGTAGGTGGTAGCAGTTCCTACGAGCAGTACTTC. This rearrangement joins TRBV9 to TRBJ2-7; no clear D gene. The CDR3 runs 15 residues. The germline CDR1 and CDR2 sequences are SGDLS and YYNGEE. V was cut by 0 bases and J by 1 base, with 11 bases left in between.

The CDR3 region has the DNA TGTGCCAGCAGTTCTATAGGGGGCCTAGGAAATTCACCCCTCCACTTT. Translated, it gives CASSSIGGLGNSPLHF. The chain has TRBV28 and TRBJ1-6; 7 nucleotides match TRBD1. The length of the CDR3 is 16 residues. Germline CDR1 reads MDHEN; CDR2 reads SYDVKM. The J segment lost 7 bases and the V segment lost 4 bases, leaving 10 bases of the junction unmatched.

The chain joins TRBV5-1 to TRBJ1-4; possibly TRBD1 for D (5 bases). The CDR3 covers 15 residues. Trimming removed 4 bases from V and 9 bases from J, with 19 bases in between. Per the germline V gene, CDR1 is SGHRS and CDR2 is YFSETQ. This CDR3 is CASSPESGAGQKLFF. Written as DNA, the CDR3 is TGCGCCAGCAGCCCCGAAAGTGGTGCAGGGCAAAAACTGTTTTTT.

For the CDR3, the DNA is TGTGCCACCAGTGATGTACAGGGGGCCTACAATGAGCAGTTCTTC. Protein product: CATSDVQGAYNEQFF. The chain employs TRBV24-1 and TRBJ2-1; 8 nucleotides match TRBD1. Germline V gives CDR1 KGHDR, CDR2 SFDVKD. The CDR3 is 15 residues long. The V and J ends lost 3 bases and 2 bases, in that order; junction bases with no gene match: 2.

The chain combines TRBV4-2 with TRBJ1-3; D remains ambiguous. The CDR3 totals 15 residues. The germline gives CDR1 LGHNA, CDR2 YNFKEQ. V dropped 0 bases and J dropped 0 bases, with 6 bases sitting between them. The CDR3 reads CASSQDFHSGNTIYF. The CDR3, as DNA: TGTGCCAGCAGCCAAGATTTTCACTCTGGAAACACCATATATTTT.

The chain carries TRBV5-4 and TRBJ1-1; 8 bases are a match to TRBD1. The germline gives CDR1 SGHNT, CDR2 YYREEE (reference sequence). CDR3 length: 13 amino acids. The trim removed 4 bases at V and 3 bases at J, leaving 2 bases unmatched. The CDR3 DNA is TGTGCCAGCAGCGTGGACAGGGACACTGAAGCTTTCTTT. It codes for CASSVDRDTEAFF.

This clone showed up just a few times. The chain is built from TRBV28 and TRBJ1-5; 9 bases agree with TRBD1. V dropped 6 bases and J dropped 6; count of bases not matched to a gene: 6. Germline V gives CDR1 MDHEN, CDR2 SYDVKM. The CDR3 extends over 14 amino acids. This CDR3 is CASRGQGRIQPQHF. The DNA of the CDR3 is TGTGCCAGCAGGGGACAGGGAAGGATTCAGCCCCAGCATTTT.

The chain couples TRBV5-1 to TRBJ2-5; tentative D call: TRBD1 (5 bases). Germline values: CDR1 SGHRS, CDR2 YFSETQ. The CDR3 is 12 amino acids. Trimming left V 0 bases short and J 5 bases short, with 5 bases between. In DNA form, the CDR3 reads TGCGCCAGCAGCTTGGGACAGGAGACCCAGTACTTC. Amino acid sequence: CASSLGQETQYF.

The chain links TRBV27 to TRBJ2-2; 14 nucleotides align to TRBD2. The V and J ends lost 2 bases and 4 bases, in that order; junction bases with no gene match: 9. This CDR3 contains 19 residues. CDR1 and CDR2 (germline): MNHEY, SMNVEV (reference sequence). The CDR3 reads CASSLPRLAGGSSTGELFF. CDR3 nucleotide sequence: TGTGCCAGCAGTTTACCTCGACTAGCGGGAGGGTCGAGCACCGGGGAGCTGTTTTTT.

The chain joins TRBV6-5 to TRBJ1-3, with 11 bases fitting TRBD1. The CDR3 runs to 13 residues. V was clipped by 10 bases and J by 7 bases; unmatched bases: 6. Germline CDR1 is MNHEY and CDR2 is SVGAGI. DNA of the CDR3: TGTGCCACCCGGGACAGGGGGGCGAACACCATATATTTT. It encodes CATRDRGANTIYF.

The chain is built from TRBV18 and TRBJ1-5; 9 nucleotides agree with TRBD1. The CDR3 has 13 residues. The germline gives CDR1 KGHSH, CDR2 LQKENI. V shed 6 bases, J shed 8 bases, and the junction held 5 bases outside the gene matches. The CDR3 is CASSWTGEEPQHF. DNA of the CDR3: TGTGCCAGCTCTTGGACAGGGGAAGAGCCCCAGCATTTT.

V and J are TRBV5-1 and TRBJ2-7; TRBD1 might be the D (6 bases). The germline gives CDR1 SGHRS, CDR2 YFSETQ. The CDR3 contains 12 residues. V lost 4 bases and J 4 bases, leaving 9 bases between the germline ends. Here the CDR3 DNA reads TGCGCCAGCAGCGAACAGGGTTACGAGCAGTACTTC. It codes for CASSEQGYEQYF.

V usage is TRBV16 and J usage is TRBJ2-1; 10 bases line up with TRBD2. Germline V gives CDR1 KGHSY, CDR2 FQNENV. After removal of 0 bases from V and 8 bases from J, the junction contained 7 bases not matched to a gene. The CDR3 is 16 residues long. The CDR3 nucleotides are TGTGCCAGCAGCCAATCCAGGCTAGCGGGAGTTGATGAGCAGTTCTTC. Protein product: CASSQSRLAGVDEQFF.

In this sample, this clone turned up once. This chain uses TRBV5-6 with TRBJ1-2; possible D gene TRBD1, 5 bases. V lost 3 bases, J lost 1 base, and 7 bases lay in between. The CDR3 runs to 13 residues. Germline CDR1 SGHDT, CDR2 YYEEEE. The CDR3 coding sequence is TGTGCCAGCAGCTACGGGGGTAACTATGGCTACACCTTC. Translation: CASSYGGNYGYTF.

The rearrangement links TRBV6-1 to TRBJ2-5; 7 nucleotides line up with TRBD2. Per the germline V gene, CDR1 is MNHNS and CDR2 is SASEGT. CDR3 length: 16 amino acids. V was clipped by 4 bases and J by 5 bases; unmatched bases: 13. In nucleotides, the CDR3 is TGTGCCAGCAGTGGATGGGGGAGGGCCGGGAGGGAGACCCAGTACTTC. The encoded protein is CASSGWGRAGRETQYF.

The CDR3 nucleotides read TGTGCAAGTCGCCTGGCCTCTAGCGAGGAGGAGACCCAGTACTTC. It specifies CASRLASSEEETQYF. The chain couples TRBV12-2 to TRBJ2-5; the table's D call TRBD2 went unverified against the DNA. TRBV12-2 is marked as a pseudogene. The CDR3 is 15 amino acids.

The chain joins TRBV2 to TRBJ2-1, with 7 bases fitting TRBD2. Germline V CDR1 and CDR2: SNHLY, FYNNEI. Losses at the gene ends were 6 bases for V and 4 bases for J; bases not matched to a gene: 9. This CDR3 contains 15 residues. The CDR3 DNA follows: TGTGCCAGCAGACCAACGGGACTACTTTACAATGAGCAGTTCTTC. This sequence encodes CASRPTGLLYNEQFF.

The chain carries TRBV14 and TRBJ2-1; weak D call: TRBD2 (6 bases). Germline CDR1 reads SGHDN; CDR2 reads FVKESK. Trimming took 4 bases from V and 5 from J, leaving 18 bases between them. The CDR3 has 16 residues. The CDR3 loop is CASSLNAGTPNNEQFF. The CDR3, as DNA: TGTGCCAGCAGCCTTAATGCCGGGACTCCGAACAATGAGCAGTTCTTC.

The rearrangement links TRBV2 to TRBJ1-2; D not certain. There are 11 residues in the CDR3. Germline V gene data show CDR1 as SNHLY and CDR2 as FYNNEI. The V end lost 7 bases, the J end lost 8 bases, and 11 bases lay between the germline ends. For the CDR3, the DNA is TGTGCCAGCAACCGGGATGGGGGCTACACCTTC. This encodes CASNRDGGYTF.

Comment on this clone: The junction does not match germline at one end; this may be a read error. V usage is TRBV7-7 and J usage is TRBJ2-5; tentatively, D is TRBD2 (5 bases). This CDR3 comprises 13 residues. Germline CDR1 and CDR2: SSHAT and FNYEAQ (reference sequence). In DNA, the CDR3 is TGTGCTAGCAGTTACAGCGGTGAAGAGACCCAGTACTTC. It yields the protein CASSYSGEETQYF. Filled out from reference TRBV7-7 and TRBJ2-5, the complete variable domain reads GAGVSQSPRYKVTKRGQDVTLRCDPISSHATLYWYQQALGQGPEFLTYFNYEAQPDKSGLPSDRFSAERPEGSISTLTIQRTEQRDSAMYRCASSYSGEETQYFGPGTRLLVL.

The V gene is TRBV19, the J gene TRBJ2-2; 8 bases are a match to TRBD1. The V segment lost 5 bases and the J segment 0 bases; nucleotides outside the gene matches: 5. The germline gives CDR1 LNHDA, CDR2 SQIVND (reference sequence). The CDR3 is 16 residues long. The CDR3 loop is CASSPMDRANTGELFF. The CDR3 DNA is TGTGCCAGTAGTCCGATGGACAGGGCGAACACCGGGGAGCTGTTTTTT.

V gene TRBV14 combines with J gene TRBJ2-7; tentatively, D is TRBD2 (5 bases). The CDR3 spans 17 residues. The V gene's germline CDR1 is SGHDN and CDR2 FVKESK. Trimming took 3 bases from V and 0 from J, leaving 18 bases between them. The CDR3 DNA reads TGTGCCAGCAGCCATAGGGCTCGAGGTCTAGCCTCCTACGAGCAGTACTTC. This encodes CASSHRARGLASYEQYF. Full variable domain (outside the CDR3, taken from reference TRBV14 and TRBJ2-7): EAGVTQFPSHSVIEKGQTVTLRCDPISGHDNLYWYRRVMGKEIKFLLHFVKESKQDESGMPNNRFLAERTGGTYSTLKVQPAELEDSGVYFCASSHRARGLASYEQYFGPGTRLTVT.